This T cell receptor (beta chain) was documented in a study of beta chain features in type 1 diabetes. Overall study context: Examination of sorted cells across all samples involved more than 85,000,000 cells.

As concerns this clone: What it recognizes is unknown.

Expressed TCRB transcripts were sequenced after all isolated RNA was converted to cDNA. Profiling relied on immunoSEQ multiplex PCR, and the TCRdb table lists in-frame clones only, not all of them. The sample records 120,000 to 150,000 clones, about 13% being singletons. Whole-study findings and limits: The VDJ junctions of type 1 diabetes patients carried fewer insertions and more deletions. Shorter TCRB CDR3s, moderately but significantly so, marked every one of the four CD4+ subsets in Type 1 diabetes patients.

Sequenced material: central memory CD4+ T cells from blood. The TCR was taken from a young man with type 1 diabetes.

The CDR3 is CSVGLLQLGYTF. The CDR3, as DNA: TGCAGCGTTGGCCTACTCCAGTTGGGCTACACCTTC. The rearrangement uses TRBV29-1 and TRBJ1-2, with D unclear. Trimming took off 4 bases at V and 8 bases at J, with 14 bases between the two ends. The germline V gene has CDR1 SQVTM and CDR2 ANQGSEA. The CDR3 is 12 amino acids.